One sample yielded the 30 T cell receptor beta chains listed below, sequenced in a study of T cells in Graves' hyperthyroidism and ophthalmopathy. Amplified TCR beta CDR3 regions derived from RNA transcripts. Using the HTBI primer set, a first-round RT-PCR was run on the TCR CDR3. TCRdb redid the calling of the multiplex PCR reads with MiXCR, one entry per CDR3 protein. The table shows around 100,000 distinct CDR3 sequences, with about 45% occurring only once. Material: blood. Every receptor here comes from a man aged 40-49 years with Graves' hyperthyroidism.

For this clonotype: The conserved final phenylalanine or tryptophan is absent from the CDR3, which likely points to a read error. The DNA is left out, because the CDR3 cannot be placed on it with certainty; the CDR3 is given as TCRdb lists it. The chain employs TRBV11-2 and TRBJ1-1. CDR1 is SGHAT, CDR2 FQNNGV, per germline. The CDR3 is 12 residues long, ends included. The CDR3 spells CASSSGTLGTFV.

The V gene is TRBV9, the J gene TRBJ1-5, with D uncertain. The germline gives CDR1 SGDLS, CDR2 YYNGEE. Trimming took off 4 bases at V and 14 bases at J, with 22 bases between the two ends. The CDR3 has 14 amino acids. CDR3 nucleotide sequence: TGTGCCAGCAGCCCCTATAGCCAGGCCTACAATGAGCATTTT. This codes for CASSPYSQAYNEHF.

As for this clonotype: As the CDR3 is not closed by the conserved phenylalanine or tryptophan, this likely results from a read error. The rearrangement links TRBV6-1 to TRBJ1-1; maybe TRBD1 (5 bases). The germline V gene encodes CDR1 MNHNS and CDR2 SASEGT. The CDR3 covers 13 residues. CDR3 DNA sequence: TGTGCCAGCAGTGAACCAGGGCACACGGAAGCTTTCCTT. This sequence encodes CASSEPGHTEAFL.

This clonotype occurred many times. The chain carries TRBV7-8 and TRBJ2-7; perhaps D is TRBD1 or TRBD2 (7 bases each). Germline-derived CDR1 and CDR2 are SGHVS and FQNEAQ. Between the trimmed V and J ends, which lost 8 bases and 7 bases, there was a span of 18 bases. The CDR3 consists of 13 residues. The CDR3 DNA is TGTGCCAGCCGCCTGAGGGGGCGGGGGGAGCAGTACTTC. Amino acids: CASRLRGRGEQYF.

The sample holds many counts of this clonotype. The chain links TRBV7-9 to TRBJ2-5; TRBD2 is a possible D gene (6 bases). The CDR3 extends over 17 amino acids. Germline CDR1 and CDR2: SEHNR and FQNEAQ (reference sequence). V lost 2 bases and J lost 5, with 21 bases in between. The CDR3 region has the DNA TGTGCCAGCAGCTTAAATGGGGCGGGACCTCTTGGGGAGACCCAGTACTTC. It yields the protein CASSLNGAGPLGETQYF.

This clonotype has more than one count but fewer than ten. The CDR3 region is CASGHGLGPVSTDTQYF. For the CDR3, the DNA is TGTGCCAGCGGCCATGGACTAGGACCCGTCAGCACAGATACGCAGTATTTT. J is TRBJ2-3 and V is TRBV11-3; 7 bases are shared with TRBD2. J was trimmed by 0 bases and V by 8 bases; bases with no gene match: 14. The CDR3 is made up of 17 amino acids. Germline CDR1 is SGHNT and CDR2 is YENEEA.

J is TRBJ1-5 and V is TRBV24-1; 7 nucleotides align to TRBD1. The CDR3 consists of 15 residues. CDR1 is KGHDR, CDR2 SFDVKD, per germline. With V trimmed by 2 bases and J by 7 bases, 7 bases remained unmatched. DNA of the CDR3: TGTGCCACCAGTGATTCGGGACAGTCCCGACAGCCCCAGCATTTT. Amino acids: CATSDSGQSRQPQHF.

The table lists this clonotype with many counts. This chain joins TRBV9 and TRBJ2-3; TRBD2 aligns across 7 bases. Looked up from germline, CDR1 is SGDLS and CDR2 is YYNGEE. The V and J ends lost 4 bases and 8 bases, in that order; junction bases with no gene match: 19. The CDR3 spans 17 residues. This CDR3 reads CASSPSVTSPSGGTQYF. Here the CDR3 DNA reads TGTGCCAGCAGCCCGTCGGTGACTAGCCCGTCCGGAGGTACGCAGTATTTT. Full variable domain (missing parts from reference TRBV9 and TRBJ2-3): DSGVTQTPKHLITATGQRVTLRCSPRSGDLSVYWYQQSLDQGLQFLIQYYNGEERAKGNILERFSAQQFPDLHSELNLSSLELGDSALYFCASSPSVTSPSGGTQYFGPGTRLTVL.

This clonotype has at least ten counts. The V call is TRBV19, the J call TRBJ2-1, with D uncertain. The CDR3 spans 18 residues. The germline V gene encodes CDR1 LNHDA and CDR2 SQIVND (reference sequence). V was pared by 4 bases and J by 0 bases, with 19 bases between. The CDR3 loop is CASSTAPWPESSYNEQFF. The CDR3 nucleotides are TGTGCCAGTAGTACCGCCCCCTGGCCGGAGAGCTCCTACAATGAGCAGTTCTTC.

This clonotype was seen a single time. This likely comes from a read error, as the CDR3 has no conserved phenylalanine or tryptophan at its end. The V gene is TRBV5-6, the J gene TRBJ2-5; 16 nucleotides line up with TRBD2. CDR3 length: 18 amino acids. Germline V gene data show CDR1 as SGHDT and CDR2 as YYEEEE. V was clipped by 4 bases and J by 5 bases; unmatched bases: 11. DNA of the CDR3: TGTGCCAGCAGCACCGTCCCGGGACTAGCGGGGGGGTTGGAGACCCAGTACTCC. Amino acids: CASSTVPGLAGGLETQYS.

The chain uses TRBV9 and TRBJ1-1; D is uncertain. The CDR3 is made up of 15 amino acids. Germline CDR1 SGDLS, CDR2 YYNGEE. V was shortened by 0 bases and J by 3 bases, with 12 bases between the two germline ends. Here the CDR3 reads CASSVDSGPYTEAFF. The CDR3 DNA reads TGTGCCAGCAGCGTAGATTCCGGACCTTACACTGAAGCTTTCTTT.

This clonotype has at least ten counts. The chain combines TRBV20-1 with TRBJ2-7; the D gene is possibly TRBD2 (6 bases). V lost 0 bases, J lost 1 base, and 28 bases lay in between. The CDR3 sequence is 20 residues long. CDR1 is DFQATT, CDR2 SNEGSKA, per germline (reference sequence). CDR3 nucleotide sequence: TGCAGTGCTAGAGATAGGCCAAGATTCCCCGGGACTGCCTATTCCTACGAGCAGTACTTC. It yields the protein CSARDRPRFPGTAYSYEQYF.

The sample holds many counts of this clonotype. The gene calls are TRBV7-2 and TRBJ1-5, with 8 positions matching TRBD1. The CDR3 runs to 15 residues. V lost 6 bases to trimming and J lost 1 base; unmatched junction nucleotides: 5. Germline V lookup: CDR1 SGHTA, CDR2 FQGNSA. The CDR3 sequence is CASSLGQGSNQPQHF. CDR3 nucleotides: TGTGCCAGCAGTCTCGGACAGGGAAGCAATCAGCCCCAGCATTTT.

Concerning this clonotype itself: An end of the junction does not agree with germline; a read error may underlie this. The V call is TRBV5-1, the J call TRBJ1-5; D remains unclear. The CDR3 covers 12 residues. Germline assignment: CDR1 SGHRS and CDR2 YFSETQ. This chain's CDR3 is CASSLDYQSQHF. DNA of the CDR3: TGCGCCAGCAGCTTAGACTATCAGTCCCAGCATTTT.

This clonotype has a count of ten or more. V usage is TRBV6-1 and J usage is TRBJ1-5; D is possibly TRBD1 (5 bases). The CDR3 has 15 residues. CDR1 is MNHNS, CDR2 SASEGT, per germline. V dropped 5 bases and J dropped 1 base, with 12 bases sitting between them. The CDR3 is CASSPSGGSNQPQHF. In DNA, the CDR3 is TGTGCCAGCAGTCCGTCCGGGGGAAGCAATCAGCCCCAGCATTTT.

This clonotype was counted at least ten times. This chain connects TRBV7-2 to TRBJ2-4, with D uncertain. The CDR3 runs to 14 residues. Germline CDR1 reads SGHTA; CDR2 reads FQGNSA. The V gene lost 1 base and the J gene lost 5 bases, with 9 bases spanning the gap. DNA for the CDR3: TGTGCCAGCAGCTTAGGTCAGGCCCAAAACATTCAGTACTTC. This gives the protein CASSLGQAQNIQYF.

The rearrangement uses TRBV6-5 and TRBJ2-5, with 7 bases that match TRBD2. The CDR3 is 17 amino acids. V trimming: 0 bases; J trimming: 1 base; junction bases outside the gene matches: 8. Germline V gene sequence: CDR1 MNHEY, CDR2 SVGAGI. The CDR3 protein is CASSYSRGGSGQETQYF. Here the CDR3 DNA reads TGTGCCAGCAGTTACTCGAGGGGCGGGAGTGGCCAAGAGACCCAGTACTTC.

In nucleotides, the CDR3 is TGTGCCAGCAATTCCCCATCTAGCGCCTACAATGAGCAGTTCTTC. Protein sequence: CASNSPSSAYNEQFF. This chain joins TRBV12-3 or TRBV12-4 and TRBJ2-1, with TRBD2 as a possible D gene (6 bases). With 7 bases removed from V and 2 bases from J, the gap between germline ends came to 15 bases. This CDR3 has 15 amino acids.

This clonotype has ten or more counts. The junction departs from the called germline gene at one end, perhaps through a read error. V and J are TRBV19 and TRBJ2-5; either TRBD1 or TRBD2 may fit D (5 bases each). The CDR3 totals 15 residues. Per the germline V gene, CDR1 is LNHDA and CDR2 is SQIVND (reference sequence). CDR3 amino acids: CASTISGTTQGTQYF. Here the CDR3 DNA reads TGTGCCAGTACCATTTCCGGGACCACCCAAGGGACCCAGTACTTC.

This clonotype was detected only a few times. The chain has TRBV27 and TRBJ1-2, with a weak D call TRBD1 (6 bases). The CDR3 has 12 amino acids. In germline, CDR1 is MNHEY, CDR2 SMNVEV (reference sequence). The ends were cut back, 4 bases at V and 8 bases at J, with 11 bases in the middle. CDR3 DNA: TGTGCCAGCAGTTCGACAGGCCGAGGCTACACCTTC. Translating gives CASSSTGRGYTF.

This clonotype was recorded many times. The chain recombines TRBV5-1 with TRBJ1-2; 12 bases fit TRBD1. The J segment lost 8 bases and the V segment lost 6 bases, leaving 8 bases of the junction unmatched. Germline V CDR1 and CDR2: SGHRS, YFSETQ. The CDR3 is made up of 14 amino acids. DNA of the CDR3: TGCGCCAGCACCACCGGGACAGGGGGCGCGGGCTACACCTTC. Its translation: CASTTGTGGAGYTF.

Concerning this clonotype: An end of the junction does not agree with germline; a read error may underlie this. This chain connects TRBV15 to TRBJ2-6, with 8 bases aligning to TRBD1. This CDR3 contains 13 residues. Germline V gene lookup returns CDR1 LNHNV and CDR2 YYDKDF (reference sequence). The CDR3 coding sequence is TGTGCCACCAGCAGACAGGGGGCTCGGACTGAAGCTTTC. This gives the protein CATSRQGARTEAF. Filled out from reference TRBV15 and TRBJ2-6, the complete variable domain reads DAMVIQNPRYQVTQFGKPVTLSCSQTLNHNVMYWYQQKSSQAPKLLFHYYDKDFNNEADTPDNFQSRRPNTSFCFLDIRSPGLGDTAMYLCATSRQGARTEAFGAGSRLTVL.

This clonotype was counted many times. This chain uses TRBV20-1 with TRBJ1-3; TRBD1 agrees at 8 bases. CDR3 length equals 16 residues. V shed 3 bases and J 0 bases; nucleotides not matched to a gene: 7. Germline V gene lookup returns CDR1 DFQATT and CDR2 SNEGSKA (reference sequence). The CDR3 bases are TGCAGTGCTAGGGAGGACAGGGACAGCTCTGGAAACACCATATATTTT. Encoded protein: CSAREDRDSSGNTIYF.

This clonotype was seen at least ten times. This chain connects TRBV6-6 to TRBJ1-2, with D maybe TRBD1 (5 bases). Deletions cut 5 bases from V and 6 bases from J, with 13 bases between. Germline V CDR1 and CDR2: MNHNY, SVGAGI (reference sequence). CDR3 length: 13 amino acids. The DNA for the CDR3 is TGTGCCAGCAGTAAGCAGGGAGGGGATGGCTACACCTTC. It yields the protein CASSKQGGDGYTF.

This clonotype was recorded once. One junction end disagrees with the germline gene, perhaps due to a read error. This chain uses TRBV2 with TRBJ2-5, with 13 bases that match TRBD2. Looked up from germline, CDR1 is SNHLY and CDR2 is FYNNEI. The CDR3 loop spans 16 amino acids. DNA for the CDR3: TGCGCCAGCATCGGGACTAGCGGGGAGTTTGGGGAGACCCAGTACTTC. Its protein product is CASIGTSGEFGETQYF.

This chain links TRBV20-1 with TRBJ2-7, with D tentatively TRBD2 (6 bases). The V end was cut by 4 bases, the J end by 6 bases, with 13 bases between. CDR1 is DFQATT and CDR2 is SNEGSKA in the germline V gene (reference sequence). The CDR3 is 12 residues long. The CDR3, as DNA: TGCAGTGCTAAACCCGGGGGTGGCGAGCAGTACTTC. Protein sequence: CSAKPGGGEQYF.

This clonotype was seen repeatedly, ten times or more. The chain employs TRBV5-4 and TRBJ2-2; D is perhaps TRBD1 (5 bases). Germline V gene data show CDR1 as SGHNT and CDR2 as YYREEE (reference sequence). The germline V and J ends were trimmed by 0 bases and 5 bases, with 11 bases remaining between them. The CDR3 is 15 amino acids. Here the CDR3 reads CASSLAQGWTGELFF. In DNA form, the CDR3 reads TGTGCCAGCAGCTTGGCGCAGGGCTGGACCGGGGAGCTGTTTTTT. The entire variable domain, with the rest obtained from reference TRBV5-4 and TRBJ2-2, is as follows: ETGVTQSPTHLIKTRGQQVTLRCSSQSGHNTVSWYQQALGQGPQFIFQYYREEENGRGNFPPRFSGLQFPNYSSELNVNALELDDSALYLCASSLAQGWTGELFFGEGSRLTVL.

Worth noting for this clonotype: A much larger clone sits a single nucleotide away, making a read error possible. V usage is TRBV11-3 and J usage is TRBJ2-7; tentative D call: TRBD1 (6 bases). V was shortened by 6 bases and J by 2 bases, with 17 bases between the two germline ends. Germline loops: CDR1 SGHNT, CDR2 YENEEA. The CDR3 runs 15 residues. For the CDR3, the DNA is TGTGCCAGCAGTGGGCCGGGACACCTTGCCTACGAGCAGTACTTC. Its protein is CASSGPGHLAYEQYF.

Concerning this clonotype itself: The junction shows a germline mismatch at one end, possibly a read error. The V call is TRBV12-3 or TRBV12-4, the J call TRBJ2-5; D is unclear. CDR3 size: 12 residues. CDR3 region: CASSGPRQTQYF. CDR3 nucleotide sequence: TGTGCTAGCAGTGGGCCACGCCAGACCCAGTACTTC.

The V call is TRBV5-1, the J call TRBJ2-2; tentatively, D is TRBD1 or TRBD2 (5 bases each). The germline CDR1 and CDR2 sequences are SGHRS and YFSETQ. The CDR3 has 16 amino acids. With 3 bases removed from V and 0 bases from J, the gap between germline ends came to 12 bases. The CDR3 coding sequence is TGCGCCAGCAGCTCCGAATGGGACGCGAACACCGGGGAGCTGTTTTTT. It encodes CASSSEWDANTGELFF.